This TCR beta chain was obtained from a study of neurological immune-mediated disorders. This clonotype showed up many times. The junction had 11 bases not matched to a gene; V was cut back by 4 bases and J by 1 base. CDR1 and CDR2 from the germline V gene are MNHEY and SMNVEV (reference sequence). The CDR3 has 17 residues. TCRdb analysed the 5' RACE reads with MiXCR anew, one entry per CDR3 protein. Here the sample spans approximately 50,000 distinct CDR3 sequences, about 3.7% being singletons. Specimen: PBMCs. This clonotype was sampled from a man in his forties with multiple sclerosis. The chain is built from TRBV27 and TRBJ2-3, with 7 bases fitting TRBD1. CDR3: CASSSLLDRDGTDTQYF. CDR3 nucleotide sequence: TGTGCCAGCAGTTCCCTACTCGACAGGGACGGCACAGATACGCAGTATTTT.